Each of the 24 T cell receptor beta chains below was sequenced from the same sample in a study of vaccination and CD4 T cells after COVID-19 (dated by TCRdb to the early 2020s). According to the study, the label for this sample's treatment or condition signals: approximately 11-day PBMC culture with coronavirus spike peptide pools or control peptides (ViraFEST assay). For these receptors, no antigen is known. Library creation used PCR. TCRdb shows the sequencer as Illumina iSeq 100. TCR sequencing of DNA from cultured CD4+ T cells used the Oncomine TCR Beta short-read assay at the Johns Hopkins FTIC core. TCRdb redid the processing of the public reads, applying fastp at Q25 and MiXCR, and retained in-frame beta chains. Identical CDR3 protein sequences are pooled into one entry, listed with their most common genes and DNA. Across this sample there are roughly 9,800 distinct CDR3 sequences, with approximately 59% seen only once. The ten most abundant clones make up 15% to 20% of the sample.

Sequencing used CD4+ T cells from blood, cultured in vitro. These receptor sequences come from a human donor who had recovered from COVID-19.

This clonotype has just a few counts. The chain couples TRBV15 to TRBJ1-2; 7 positions agree with TRBD1. This CDR3 has 13 amino acids. The V gene's germline CDR1 is LNHNV and CDR2 YYDKDF (reference sequence). The trim removed 1 base at V and 7 bases at J, leaving 3 bases unmatched. CDR3 DNA: TGTGCCACCAGCAGAGGGTACAGGGGTGGCTACACCTTC. This gives the protein CATSRGYRGGYTF.

J is TRBJ1-2 and V is TRBV19; possible D gene TRBD1, 6 bases. Trimming took off 2 bases at V and 8 bases at J, with 24 bases between the two ends. This CDR3 has 17 residues. CDR1 is LNHDA, CDR2 SQIVND, per germline (reference sequence). The DNA for the CDR3 is TGTGCCAGTAGTATATTCCCCAGAAGCACGGGGGCGGGAGGCTACACCTTC. It codes for CASSIFPRSTGAGGYTF.

This chain links TRBV2 with TRBJ1-1; weak D call: TRBD1 (6 bases). Trimming cost V 6 bases and J 1 base, with 9 bases left between them. CDR3 length: 13 residues. Germline V gene data show CDR1 as SNHLY and CDR2 as FYNNEI. The CDR3 sequence: CASRAQGNTEAFF. The CDR3 region has the DNA TGTGCCAGCAGGGCACAGGGGAACACTGAAGCTTTCTTT.

The V call is TRBV11-3, the J call TRBJ2-3; 9 bases map to TRBD2. The germline V gene encodes CDR1 SGHNT and CDR2 YENEEA. CDR3 length: 17 amino acids. J gave up 1 base and V 1 base, and 6 bases lay outside the gene matches. The DNA for the CDR3 is TGTGCCAGCAGCTTAGTGCGGGGGGGCCGGGGCACAGATACGCAGTATTTT. This sequence encodes CASSLVRGGRGTDTQYF.

As regards this clonotype: A much larger clone differs by one base, so this may be a read error. This sequence joins TRBV7-2 and TRBJ1-5; no reliable D call. This CDR3 spans 13 amino acids. In germline, CDR1 is SGHTA, CDR2 FQGNSA. In nucleotides, the CDR3 is TGTGCCGGCAGCAAGCCGCCCAATCAGCCCCAGCATTTT. This encodes CAGSKPPNQPQHF.

The chain links TRBV15 to TRBJ1-4, with D perhaps matching TRBD1 (6 bases). Per the germline V gene, CDR1 is LNHNV and CDR2 is YYDKDF (reference sequence). V lost 8 bases and J lost 8, with 21 bases in between. The CDR3 contains 15 residues. The CDR3 DNA reads TGTGCCACCGACACGGGCTCGGACAGATTGGAAAAACTGTTTTTT. It translates to CATDTGSDRLEKLFF.

This chain connects TRBV12-3 or TRBV12-4 to TRBJ2-7; D is unclear. V lost 6 bases, J lost 3 bases, and 15 bases lay in between. This CDR3 has 14 residues. The CDR3 DNA reads as TGTGCCAGCAGGTCAACCTTGGTCGGCTACGAGCAGTACTTC. Translating gives CASRSTLVGYEQYF.

In this sample, this clonotype turned up once. J is TRBJ2-7 and V is TRBV11-1; D may be TRBD1 (6 bases). Germline V CDR1 and CDR2: SGHAT, FQDESV (reference sequence). Trimming stripped 3 bases from V and 6 bases from J, with 18 bases between. The CDR3 loop spans 15 amino acids. This chain's CDR3 is CASSLEAGAAGEQYF. CDR3 nucleotide sequence: TGTGCCAGCAGCTTGGAGGCAGGGGCTGCTGGCGAGCAGTACTTC.

The chain combines TRBV2 with TRBJ2-2; possibly TRBD1 or TRBD2 for D (5 bases each). V was cut by 4 bases and J by 5 bases, with 14 bases left in between. Looked up from germline, CDR1 is SNHLY and CDR2 is FYNNEI. The CDR3 contains 15 residues. The CDR3 nucleotides read TGTGCCAGCAGTGGGCGGGCAGGGTGGACCGGGGAGCTGTTTTTT. Translating gives CASSGRAGWTGELFF.

J is TRBJ1-2 and V is TRBV12-3 or TRBV12-4; D ambiguous. Deletions cut 6 bases from V and 2 bases from J, with 13 bases between. The CDR3 totals 14 residues. The CDR3 region is CASSPIRLNYGYTF. The CDR3 coding sequence is TGTGCCAGCAGCCCGATTAGGCTGAACTATGGCTACACCTTC.

J is TRBJ2-7 and V is TRBV11-2; 7 positions match TRBD2. Looked up from germline, CDR1 is SGHAT and CDR2 is FQNNGV. The CDR3 is 15 amino acids. Trimming at V came to 5 bases and at J to 3 bases, leaving 10 bases not matched to a gene. The CDR3 here is CASSVRTRRDYEQYF. The CDR3 DNA is TGTGCCAGCAGCGTCAGGACTAGGCGAGACTACGAGCAGTACTTC.

The chain couples TRBV4-1 to TRBJ2-7; 10 positions agree with TRBD1. From germline, CDR1 is MGHRA and CDR2 YSYEKL. CDR3 size: 14 residues. The trim removed 5 bases at V and 2 bases at J, leaving 3 bases unmatched. The CDR3 loop reads CASSNDRGPYEQYF. As DNA, the CDR3 is TGCGCCAGCAGCAACGACAGGGGGCCCTACGAGCAGTACTTC.

J is TRBJ2-2 and V is TRBV9; either TRBD1 or TRBD2 may supply D (5 bases each). The germline V gene encodes CDR1 SGDLS and CDR2 YYNGEE. The CDR3 consists of 15 residues. Trimming left V 3 bases short and J 8 bases short, with 17 bases between. CDR3 amino acids: CASSAAGTLVGELFF. In nucleotides, the CDR3 is TGTGCCAGCAGCGCAGCCGGGACCCTCGTTGGGGAGCTGTTTTTT.

The gene calls are TRBV7-6 and TRBJ1-6; the match to TRBD1 covers 10 bases. Germline V gene data show CDR1 as SGHVS and CDR2 as FNYEAQ. The CDR3 has 13 residues. V dropped 11 bases and J dropped 10; count of bases not matched to a gene: 8. Written as DNA, the CDR3 is TGTGCCTCCGGGACAGGGGTCCGATCACCCCTCCACTTT. Amino acids: CASGTGVRSPLHF.

The chain employs TRBV6-1 and TRBJ1-2; no clear D. With 1 base removed from V and 8 bases from J, the gap between germline ends came to 14 bases. There are 14 residues in the CDR3. From germline, CDR1 is MNHNS and CDR2 SASEGT. This CDR3 is CASSEGLGQRGYTF. The CDR3 nucleotides are TGTGCCAGCAGTGAAGGTTTAGGCCAGCGCGGCTACACCTTC.

The chain links TRBV2 to TRBJ2-1; 8 positions agree with TRBD2. J gave up 6 bases and V 0 bases, and 4 bases lay outside the gene matches. The germline V gene encodes CDR1 SNHLY and CDR2 FYNNEI. CDR3 length: 15 amino acids. CDR3 sequence: CASSEAVTSGNEQFF. CDR3 DNA: TGTGCCAGCAGTGAAGCGGTTACTAGCGGCAATGAGCAGTTCTTC.

A few counts support this clonotype. The chain couples TRBV19 to TRBJ1-6; D might be TRBD1 (6 bases). Germline V gives CDR1 LNHDA, CDR2 SQIVND (reference sequence). V dropped 0 bases and J dropped 4 bases, with 16 bases sitting between them. The CDR3 runs 18 residues. In DNA, the CDR3 is TGTGCCAGTAGTATAGACCTTTCGGTAGGGGGATATAATTCACCCCTCCACTTT. The encoded protein is CASSIDLSVGGYNSPLHF. The whole variable domain, filled in from reference TRBV19 and TRBJ1-6, reads DGGITQSPKYLFRKEGQNVTLSCEQNLNHDAMYWYRQDPGQGLRLIYYSQIVNDFQKGDIAEGYSVSREKKESFPLTVTSAQKNPTAFYLCASSIDLSVGGYNSPLHFGNGTRLTVT.

The chain recombines TRBV6-1 with TRBJ2-3; D remains ambiguous. The germline V and J ends were trimmed by 6 bases and 6 bases, with 13 bases remaining between them. The length of the CDR3 is 13 residues. The germline V gene has CDR1 MNHNS and CDR2 SASEGT. CDR3 protein: CASSRRDLDTQYF. CDR3 DNA: TGTGCCAGCAGCCGACGCGATTTGGATACGCAGTATTTT.

There are a few counts of this clonotype. This chain connects TRBV5-1 to TRBJ1-1; D is unclear. V gave up 7 bases and J gave up 0 bases, with 13 bases separating them. CDR1 and CDR2 from the germline V gene are SGHRS and YFSETQ. The CDR3 has 14 residues. For the CDR3, the DNA is TGCGCCAGCTGGGGAGGTCAGGTGAACACTGAAGCTTTCTTT. Protein product: CASWGGQVNTEAFF.

The CDR3 loop is CASSLVGAGTEAFF. The CDR3 DNA reads TGTGCCAGCAGCTTAGTCGGGGCGGGCACTGAAGCTTTCTTT. The chain couples TRBV7-2 to TRBJ1-1; a weak D match, TRBD1 (5 bases). Germline CDR1 SGHTA, CDR2 FQGNSA. This CDR3 is 14 amino acids long. V lost 1 base and J 4 bases, leaving 10 bases between the germline ends.

V usage is TRBV20-1 and J usage is TRBJ2-5; 11 nucleotides align to TRBD2. The ends lost 2 bases at V and 5 bases at J; junction bases unmatched: 10. The germline V gene encodes CDR1 DFQATT and CDR2 SNEGSKA (reference sequence). The CDR3 has 16 residues. The CDR3 DNA sequence: TGCAGTGCTAGATACGTAGCGGGGGGGCGAGAGGAGACCCAGTACTTC. Translated: CSARYVAGGREETQYF.

The chain combines TRBV20-1 with TRBJ2-2; D call uncertain. This CDR3 region has 14 residues. Germline values: CDR1 DFQATT, CDR2 SNEGSKA (reference sequence). Trimming left V 0 bases short and J 1 base short, with 6 bases between. CDR3 protein: CSARDPLNTGELFF. CDR3 coding DNA: TGCAGTGCTAGAGATCCCCTGAACACCGGGGAGCTGTTTTTT.

V and J are TRBV20-1 and TRBJ1-5; 10 positions agree with TRBD1. The CDR3 has 15 amino acids. Germline V lookup: CDR1 DFQATT, CDR2 SNEGSKA (reference sequence). As DNA, the CDR3 is TGCAGCGTTCGGGACAGGGGATTTAGCAATCAGCCCCAGCATTTT. It yields the protein CSVRDRGFSNQPQHF.

This chain connects TRBV6-2 or TRBV6-3 to TRBJ1-1; TRBD1 matches 7 bases. The germline gives CDR1 MNHEY, CDR2 SVGEGT. There are 13 residues in the CDR3. V dropped 0 bases and J dropped 5; count of bases not matched to a gene: 0. Written as DNA, the CDR3 is TGTGCCAGCAGTTACTCGACAGGGACTGAAGCTTTCTTT. Its protein is CASSYSTGTEAFF.